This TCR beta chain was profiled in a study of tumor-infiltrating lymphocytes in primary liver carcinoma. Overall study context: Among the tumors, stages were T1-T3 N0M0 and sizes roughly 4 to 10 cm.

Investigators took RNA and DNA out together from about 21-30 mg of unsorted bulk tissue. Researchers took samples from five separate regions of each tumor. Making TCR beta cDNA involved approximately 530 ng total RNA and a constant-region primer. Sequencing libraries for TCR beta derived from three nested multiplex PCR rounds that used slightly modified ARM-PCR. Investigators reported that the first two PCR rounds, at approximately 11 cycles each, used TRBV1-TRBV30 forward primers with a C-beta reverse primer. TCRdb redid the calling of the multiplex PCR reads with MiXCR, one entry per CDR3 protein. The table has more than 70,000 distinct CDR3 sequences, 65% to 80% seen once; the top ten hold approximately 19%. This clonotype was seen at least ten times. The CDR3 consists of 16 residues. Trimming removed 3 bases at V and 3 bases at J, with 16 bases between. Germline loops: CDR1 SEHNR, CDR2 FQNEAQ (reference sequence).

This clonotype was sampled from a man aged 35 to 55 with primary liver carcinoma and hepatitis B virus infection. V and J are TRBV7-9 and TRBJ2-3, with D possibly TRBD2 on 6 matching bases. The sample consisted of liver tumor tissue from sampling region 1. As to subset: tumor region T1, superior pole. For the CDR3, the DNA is TGTGCCAGCAGCTTGGTTCTAGCGTGGGAAACAGATACGCAGTATTTT. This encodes CASSLVLAWETDTQYF.